Sequencing of this T cell receptor beta chain was carried out in a study of T cell repertoires in cytomegalovirus infection. MiXCR, applied by TCRdb to the reads, yields one record per CDR3 protein. This sample has more than 400,000 distinct CDR3 sequences; about 25% occur once, and the top ten carry roughly 13%. The V end lost 0 bases, the J end lost 2 bases, and 11 bases lay between the germline ends. Germline V gives CDR1 KGHSH, CDR2 LQKENI. The CDR3 contains 16 residues. The receptor was derived from a human donor in good health (CMV status not recorded). Some clones in this sample may be carry-over from other donors' samples. V is TRBV18 and J is TRBJ2-1; D perhaps matches TRBD2 (6 bases). Sample: PBMCs. The DNA of the CDR3 is TGTGCCAGCTCACCACCCAATAGCGGAACCTACAATGAGCAGTTCTTC. It codes for CASSPPNSGTYNEQFF.